Given below is one T cell receptor (beta chain) in context. Its cognate antigen is unknown. This sample was taken from a study of Ad26.COV2.S vaccination and SARS-CoV-2 variants. Assay used: immunoSEQ multiplex PCR; TCRdb lists only in-frame clones, some missing. The profile covers around 170,000 clones, with roughly 89% appearing a single time and 5.5% to 6% taken by the ten largest. Regarding the study as a whole: Reportedly, spike-specific CD8+ and CD4+ T cell responses achieved substantial breadth once vaccination had taken place.

Trimming took off 4 bases at V and 4 bases at J, with 20 bases between the two ends. This CDR3 spans 16 amino acids. Germline CDR1 is SGHRS and CDR2 is YFSETQ. The clonotype originates from a human donor who had recovered from COVID-19. J is TRBJ1-1 and V is TRBV5-1, with a weak D call TRBD1 (5 bases). Sequenced here: peripheral blood, sampled after recovery from COVID-19. CDR3 nucleotides: TGCGCCAGCAGCCGAGGCCTGGGGCAGACTGCCACTGAAGCTTTCTTT. The encoded protein is CASSRGLGQTATEAFF.